The 15 T cell receptor beta chains presented below share a single source sample, sequenced in a study of T cell repertoires in cytomegalovirus infection. TCRdb fed the reads into MiXCR, producing one record per CDR3 protein. Here the sample spans approximately 120,000 distinct CDR3 sequences, 25% to 35% being singletons. Their antigens remain unidentified. The sequencing used CD8+ T cells from cultured PBMCs, collected from culture after CMV antigen stimulation. The receptors derive from a human donor in good health (CMV status not recorded). Some clones in this sample may be carry-over from other donors' samples.

This CDR3 reads CASSLEPEPAYEQYF. CDR3 bases: TGCGCCAGCAGCTTGGAACCAGAGCCGGCCTACGAGCAGTACTTC. The chain links TRBV5-1 to TRBJ2-7; no firm D call. V lost 0 bases to trimming and J lost 2 bases, with 12 bases between them. The CDR3 contains 15 residues. Germline-derived CDR1 and CDR2 are SGHRS and YFSETQ.

This clonotype was detected only a few times. The gene calls are TRBV7-8 and TRBJ2-7, with D possibly matching TRBD1 (6 bases). V lost 1 base to trimming and J lost 2 bases, with 12 bases between them. Germline V gene data show CDR1 as SGHVS and CDR2 as FQNEAQ. The CDR3 has 15 amino acids. The CDR3 protein is CASSLVATGTYEQYF. The CDR3 nucleotides are TGTGCCAGCAGCTTAGTAGCGACAGGTACCTACGAGCAGTACTTC.

About this clonotype itself: A much larger clonotype is one base distant, so this may be a read error. This chain links TRBV7-6 with TRBJ2-1; 9 bases align to TRBD2. V gave up 2 bases and J gave up 0 bases; unmatched junction bases: 8. The length of the CDR3 is 18 residues. CDR1 is SGHVS and CDR2 is FNYEAQ in the germline V gene. The CDR3 spells CASSLHPSGVRSYNEQFF. The CDR3 coding sequence is TGTGCCAGCAGCTTACATCCTAGCGGGGTCCGCTCCTACAATGAGCAGTTCTTC. The full variable domain, its missing parts supplied by reference TRBV7-6 and TRBJ2-1, is GAGVSQSPRYKVTKRGQDVALRCDPISGHVSLYWYRQALGQGPEFLTYFNYEAQQDKSGLPNDRFSAERPEGSISTLTIQRTEQRDSAMYRCASSLHPSGVRSYNEQFFGPGTRLTVL.

The CDR3 is CAISGGGQTTYEQYF. In DNA form, the CDR3 reads TGTGCCATCAGTGGGGGGGGACAGACCACCTACGAGCAGTACTTC. V is TRBV10-3 and J is TRBJ2-7; D tentatively reads TRBD1 or TRBD2 (7 bases each). The CDR3 length is 15 residues. Trimming took 4 bases from V and 2 from J, leaving 15 bases between them. Germline CDR1 reads ENHRY; CDR2 reads SYGVKD.

Note on this clonotype: A much more abundant neighbour one base away suggests this may be a read error. This chain connects TRBV7-8 to TRBJ1-1; no clear D. Germline CDR1 SGHVS, CDR2 FQNEAQ. The CDR3 loop spans 16 amino acids. The CDR3 DNA follows: TGTGCCAGCAGCACCCTCGACGGGTGGGTGAGCACTGAAGCTTCCTTT. Residues: CASSTLDGWVSTEASF.

This rearrangement joins TRBV29-1 to TRBJ1-2; TRBD1 might be the D (5 bases). The CDR3 contains 14 residues. Per the germline V gene, CDR1 is SQVTM and CDR2 is ANQGSEA. Trimming removed 0 bases at V and 6 bases at J, with 14 bases between. The CDR3 protein is CSVEDPAGSDGYTF. CDR3 DNA: TGCAGCGTTGAAGATCCCGCAGGGAGCGATGGCTACACCTTC.

There are many counts of this clonotype. J is TRBJ2-1 and V is TRBV24-1; D is uncertain. This CDR3 comprises 12 residues. Germline assignment: CDR1 KGHDR and CDR2 SFDVKD. Deletions cut 5 bases from V and 7 bases from J, with 8 bases between. The CDR3 sequence: CATSGWPNEQFF. The CDR3 bases are TGTGCCACCAGTGGGTGGCCGAATGAGCAGTTCTTC.

A note on this clonotype: Relative to the germline gene, one junction end is altered; a read error may explain this. V gene TRBV5-3 combines with J gene TRBJ2-1; D is unresolved. TRBV5-3 is an ORF; its function is uncertain. The CDR3 spans 14 residues. For the CDR3, the DNA is TGTGCCAGCAGCTTTTTTTCCGGATACAATGAGCAGTTCTTC. It is translated as CASSFFSGYNEQFF.

At least ten counts were recorded for this clonotype. The CDR3 DNA reads as TGTGCCACCAGTGCCCCGGGACAGGGGACAGATACGCAGTATTTT. It codes for CATSAPGQGTDTQYF. The rearrangement joins TRBV24-1 to TRBJ2-3, with 10 positions matching TRBD1. Germline-derived CDR1 and CDR2 are KGHDR and SFDVKD. The junction had 4 bases not matched to a gene; V was cut back by 5 bases and J by 3 bases. The CDR3 is 15 residues long.

As DNA, the CDR3 is TGTGCCAGCCGGGACAGGGGTGATTCCGGGGAGCTGTTTTTT. This codes for CASRDRGDSGELFF. The chain recombines TRBV6-6 with TRBJ2-2, with TRBD1 identical over 10 bases. Germline assignment: CDR1 MNHNY and CDR2 SVGAGI (reference sequence). J was trimmed by 6 bases and V by 8 bases; bases with no gene match: 6. CDR3 size: 14 residues.

This clonotype was observed a handful of times. The chain uses TRBV10-1 and TRBJ1-3; no clear D. Germline CDR1 is WNHNN and CDR2 is SYGVQD (reference sequence). With 11 bases removed from V and 0 bases from J, the gap between germline ends came to 5 bases. The CDR3 is 11 residues long. The CDR3 here is CARCSGNTIYF. DNA of the CDR3: TGCGCCCGTTGCTCTGGAAACACCATATATTTT.

This clonotype was detected only a few times. This chain connects TRBV18 to TRBJ2-5; the match to TRBD1 covers 8 bases. The CDR3 is 14 residues long. Losses at the gene ends were 6 bases for V and 1 base for J; bases not matched to a gene: 4. Germline lookup yields CDR1 KGHSH and CDR2 LQKENI. Here the CDR3 reads CASSRDRGQETQYF. DNA of the CDR3: TGTGCCAGCTCGCGCGACAGGGGCCAAGAGACCCAGTACTTC.

The genes are TRBV13 and TRBJ2-7; 7 bases match TRBD1. Germline lookup yields CDR1 PRHDT and CDR2 FYEKMQ (reference sequence). V lost 5 bases and J lost 1; bases outside the gene matches: 11. CDR3 size: 16 residues. The CDR3 spells CASSVSGTATSYEQYF. The CDR3, as DNA: TGTGCCAGCAGCGTATCCGGGACAGCCACTTCCTACGAGCAGTACTTC. The full variable domain, its missing parts supplied by reference TRBV13 and TRBJ2-7, is AAGVIQSPRHLIKEKRETATLKCYPIPRHDTVYWYQQGPGQDPQFLISFYEKMQSDKGSIPDRFSAQQFSDYHSELNMSSLELGDSALYFCASSVSGTATSYEQYFGPGTRLTVT.

The CDR3 reads CASTLGPTEAFF. The CDR3 DNA follows: TGTGCCAGCACGCTAGGCCCCACTGAAGCTTTCTTT. The chain carries TRBV9 and TRBJ1-1; D unresolved. The V end lost 6 bases, the J end lost 4 bases, and 10 bases lay between the germline ends. Germline V gene lookup returns CDR1 SGDLS and CDR2 YYNGEE. There are 12 residues in the CDR3.

As concerns this clonotype: A junction end diverges from the germline sequence, so it may reflect a read error. The chain joins TRBV7-9 to TRBJ2-1; perhaps TRBD2 as D (5 bases). The CDR3 is 11 amino acids. CDR1 SEHNR and CDR2 FQNEAQ come from the germline V gene (reference sequence). The CDR3 nucleotides are TGTGCCAGCAGCTTAGGACACGAGGGAGCCTTC. Its translation is CASSLGHEGAF. The full variable domain, its missing parts supplied by reference TRBV7-9 and TRBJ2-1, is DTGVSQNPRHKITKRGQNVTFRCDPISEHNRLYWYRQTLGQGPEFLTYFQNEAQLEKSRLLSDRFSAERPKGSFSTLEIQRTEQGDSAMYLCASSLGHEGAFGPGTRLTVL.